This TCR beta chain was sequenced in a study of cytomegalovirus exposure and HLA in healthy donors. Whole-study findings and limits: No immune exposure information besides CMV serostatus was available. As a later analysis showed, a missense DCLRE1C variant was linked to trimming of TCR beta V- and J-genes.

The donors were healthy bone marrow donors. Both 60 Vbeta primers and 13 Jbeta primers went into the PCR. As handled by the study authors: Per a later analysis, the number of unique TCR beta chains was some 80 million, of which 9 million to 12 million were shared. Some clones are missing from TCRdb's copy, which holds only in-frame ones; the method was immunoSEQ multiplex PCR. The D gene and trimming were derived from the DNA, and the V and J assignments and clone size from that table. The data contain hundreds of thousands of clones, roughly two thirds of them singletons. V lost 11 bases, J lost 7 bases, and 14 bases lay in between. This CDR3 contains 11 residues. CDR1 is MDHEN and CDR2 is SYDVKM in the germline V gene. This clone was seen only a few times. No antigen is known for it. This sample includes further DNA sequences coding for the same CDR3.

Sequenced: PBMCs. The chain uses TRBV28 and TRBJ1-2, with D unclear. The TCR comes from a female donor in good health and CMV-seronegative. The CDR3 DNA follows: TGTGCCGGGTCGGAGGGTCGTGGCTACACCTTC. As protein: CAGSEGRGYTF.